Only one count was recorded for the clone carrying this TCR beta chain. These data originate in a study of blood T cell repertoires in COVID-19. The repertoire was sequenced with immunoSEQ multiplex PCR; TCRdb's copy has only in-frame clones and lacks some. The sample consists of about 130,000 clones, approximately 86% of them appearing once. CDR1 and CDR2 from the germline V gene are SGHTA and FQGNSA. The CDR3 runs to 11 residues. The V gene end was trimmed by 7 bases and the J gene end by 8 bases; junction bases not matched to a gene: 2. Specimen: PBMCs or T cells enriched from blood (not recorded which). The origin of this receptor is a woman aged 50 to 60 who had recovered from COVID-19. This chain joins TRBV7-2 and TRBJ2-1, with 7 bases matching TRBD1. The CDR3 loop is CASKGAYEQFF. CDR3 sequence (DNA): TGTGCCAGCAAGGGGGCGTATGAGCAGTTCTTC. The entire variable domain, with the rest obtained from reference TRBV7-2 and TRBJ2-1, is as follows: GAGVSQSPSNKVTEKGKDVELRCDPISGHTALYWYRQSLGQGLEFLIYFQGNSAPDKSGLPSDRFSAERTGGSVSTLTIQRTQQEDSAVYLCASKGAYEQFFGPGTRLTVL.